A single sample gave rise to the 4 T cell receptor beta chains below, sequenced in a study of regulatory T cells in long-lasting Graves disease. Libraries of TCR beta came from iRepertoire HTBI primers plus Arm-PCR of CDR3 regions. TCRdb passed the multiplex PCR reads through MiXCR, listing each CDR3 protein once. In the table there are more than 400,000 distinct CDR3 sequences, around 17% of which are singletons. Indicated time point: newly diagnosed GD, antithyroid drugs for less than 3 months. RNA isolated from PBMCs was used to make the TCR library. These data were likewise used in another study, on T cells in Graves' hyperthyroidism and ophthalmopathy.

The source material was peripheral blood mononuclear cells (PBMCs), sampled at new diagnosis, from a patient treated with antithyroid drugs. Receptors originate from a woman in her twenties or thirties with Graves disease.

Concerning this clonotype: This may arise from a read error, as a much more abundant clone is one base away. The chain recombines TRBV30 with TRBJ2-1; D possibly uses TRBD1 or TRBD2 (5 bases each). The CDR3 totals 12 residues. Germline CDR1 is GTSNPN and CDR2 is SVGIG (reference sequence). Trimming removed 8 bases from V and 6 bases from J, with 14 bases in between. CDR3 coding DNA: TGTGCCCGCGCCCGGGGACCCAATGAGCAGTTCTTC. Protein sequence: CARARGPNEQFF.

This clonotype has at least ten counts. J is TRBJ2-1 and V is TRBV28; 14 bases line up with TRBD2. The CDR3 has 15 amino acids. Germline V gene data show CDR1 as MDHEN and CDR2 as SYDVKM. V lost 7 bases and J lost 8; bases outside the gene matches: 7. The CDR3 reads CASTRGLAGVDEQFF. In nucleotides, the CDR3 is TGTGCCAGCACCAGGGGACTAGCGGGAGTAGATGAGCAGTTCTTC.

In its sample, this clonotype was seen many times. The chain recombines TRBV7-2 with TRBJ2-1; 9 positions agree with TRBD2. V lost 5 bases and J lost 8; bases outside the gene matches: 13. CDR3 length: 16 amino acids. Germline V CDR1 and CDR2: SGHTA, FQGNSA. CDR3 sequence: CASSTGLGTSSDEQFF. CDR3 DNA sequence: TGTGCCAGCAGCACTGGACTCGGGACTAGCTCAGATGAGCAGTTCTTC. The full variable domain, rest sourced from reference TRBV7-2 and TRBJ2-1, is GAGVSQSPSNKVTEKGKDVELRCDPISGHTALYWYRQSLGQGLEFLIYFQGNSAPDKSGLPSDRFSAERTGGSVSTLTIQRTQQEDSAVYLCASSTGLGTSSDEQFFGPGTRLTVL.

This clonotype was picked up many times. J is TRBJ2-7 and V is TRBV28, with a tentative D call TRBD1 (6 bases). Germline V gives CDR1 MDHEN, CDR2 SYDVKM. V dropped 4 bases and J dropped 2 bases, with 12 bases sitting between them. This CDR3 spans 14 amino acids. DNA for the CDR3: TGTGCCAGCAGTTCTCTGACAGGTACCTACGAGCAGTACTTC. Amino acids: CASSSLTGTYEQYF.